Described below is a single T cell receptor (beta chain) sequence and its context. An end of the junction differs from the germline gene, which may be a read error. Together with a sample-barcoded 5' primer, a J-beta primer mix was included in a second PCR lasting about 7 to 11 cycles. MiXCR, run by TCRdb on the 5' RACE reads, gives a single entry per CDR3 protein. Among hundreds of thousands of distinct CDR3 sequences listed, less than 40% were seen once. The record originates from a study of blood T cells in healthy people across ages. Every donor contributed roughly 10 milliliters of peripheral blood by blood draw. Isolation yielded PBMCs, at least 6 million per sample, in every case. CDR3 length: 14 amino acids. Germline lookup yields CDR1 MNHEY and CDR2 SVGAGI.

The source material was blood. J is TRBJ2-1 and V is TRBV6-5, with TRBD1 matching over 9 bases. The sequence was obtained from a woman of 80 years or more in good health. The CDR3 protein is CASKTGTGRFERFF. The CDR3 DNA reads TGTGCCAGCAAAACCGGGACAGGGAGGTTTGAGCGGTTCTTC.